The clone carrying this TCR beta chain has at least ten counts. Germline V gives CDR1 MNHEY, CDR2 SVGAGI. This CDR3 has 15 amino acids. The ends lost 3 bases at V and 4 bases at J; junction bases unmatched: 8. Time point specified: sample taken at primary tumor resection. Unsorted whole RNA samples from tumor, nontumor lung or frozen PBMC were sequenced. 72 TRACERx patients with early, untreated non-small cell lung cancer donated samples. One entry per CDR3 protein results from TCRdb running MiXCR on the 5' RACE reads. The sample has 9,500 to 15,000 distinct CDR3 sequences, approximately 6.2% seen once. This entry belongs to a study of spatial heterogeneity in lung cancer.

The chain combines TRBV6-5 with TRBJ1-2; the match to TRBD1 covers 7 bases. This sample comprised normal lung tissue next to the tumor, obtained at surgery. The receptor's source is a male donor with early-stage non-small cell lung cancer. CDR3 sequence: CASSYTRDSVYGYTF. The CDR3 DNA follows: TGTGCCAGCAGTTATACTCGGGACAGCGTCTATGGCTACACCTTC.